Detailed here is one T cell receptor (beta chain). Participants came from about 24 US areas, aged about 18 to 100 years. The data were taken from a study of blood T cell repertoires in COVID-19. Study summary: COVID-19 samples, acute and convalescent, were from the United States, Italy and Spain. T cells, B-cell-depleted T cells, or PBMCs supplied cDNA or gDNA.

Per the study methods: The authors estimated nucleated cell counts from reference gene primer amplification. Measured with immunoSEQ multiplex PCR; TCRdb has only the in-frame clones, and not every one. V and J calls plus clone size are reproduced from that table; the DNA served to infer D and trimming. In the table there are about 350,000 clones, roughly 90% of which are singletons. Looked up from germline, CDR1 is SGHTS and CDR2 is YDEGEE. The CDR3 extends over 13 amino acids. The trim removed 8 bases at V and 6 bases at J, leaving 10 bases unmatched. The receptor was derived from a young woman who had been exposed to COVID-19. Input material: PBMCs or T cells enriched from blood (not recorded which). This chain uses TRBV5-8 with TRBJ1-1; TRBD1 agrees at 7 bases. Here the CDR3 DNA reads TGTGCCAGTATACCGCGCCAGGGGGCTGAAGCTTTCTTT. This codes for CASIPRQGAEAFF. The whole variable domain, remainder taken from reference TRBV5-8 and TRBJ1-1, is EAGVTQSPTHLIKTRGQQATLRCSPISGHTSVYWYQQALGLGLQFLLWYDEGEERNRGNFPPRFSGRQFPNYSSELNVNALELEDSALYLCASIPRQGAEAFFGQGTRLTVV.